Listed below are T cell receptor beta chains from one sample, sequenced in a study of blood T cell repertoires in COVID-19. TCRdb's table, derived via immunoSEQ multiplex PCR, lists solely in-frame clones and lacks some. The sample yields 120,000 to 150,000 clones, more than 70% seen once. Sequencing was carried out using peripheral blood. The receptor set was obtained from a woman aged 50 to 60 with acute or convalescent COVID-19. The CDR3 runs from the conserved cysteine through the conserved F or W. D genes are given only for firm matches. Size tells how often a clone was seen (once, few, many) or the class of an expanded clone, and some rows leave it out.

d_call	v_call	j_call	clone_size	cdr3_aa	cdr3_nt
TRBD2	TRBV18	TRBJ2-5	.	CASSSPGGESETQYF	TGTGCCAGCTCATCGCCGGGAGGGGAGTCGGAGACCCAGTACTTC
.	TRBV9	TRBJ1-6	.	CASTRESYNSPLHF	TGTGCCAGCACCCGGGAATCCTATAATTCACCCCTCCACTTT
TRBD1	TRBV19	TRBJ1-2	.	CASSQGASYGYTF	TGTGCCAGTAGCCAGGGGGCGTCCTATGGCTACACCTTC
.	TRBV18	TRBJ1-1	.	CASSPPMGAEAFF	TGTGCCAGCTCACCACCGATGGGAGCTGAAGCTTTCTTT
TRBD1	TRBV28	TRBJ1-1	.	CASSPERQGVVNTEAFF	TGTGCCAGCAGTCCCGAACGACAGGGAGTAGTGAACACTGAAGCTTTCTTT
TRBD2	TRBV5-4	TRBJ2-1	.	CASRLATYNEQFF	TGTGCCAGCAGACTAGCGACCTACAATGAGCAGTTCTTC
TRBD1	TRBV4-1	TRBJ1-4	.	CASSYQGAANEKLFF	TGCGCCAGCAGCTATCAGGGGGCTGCTAATGAAAAACTGTTTTTT
.	TRBV6-5	TRBJ1-5	.	CASSSLPGSQPQHF	TGTGCCAGCAGTTCCCTGCCCGGGTCTCAGCCCCAGCATTTT
TRBD1	TRBV11-2	TRBJ1-1	.	CASSSGTGEYGNTEAFF	TGTGCCAGCAGTTCCGGGACAGGGGAATACGGGAACACTGAAGCTTTCTTT
TRBD1	TRBV7-2	TRBJ2-2	.	CASSSGQGATGELFF	TGTGCCAGCAGTTCCGGACAGGGGGCTACCGGGGAGCTGTTTTTT
TRBD1	TRBV19	TRBJ1-5	once	CASSTQGSGQPQHF	TGTGCCAGTAGTACACAGGGGTCAGGGCAGCCCCAGCATTTT
TRBD1	TRBV5-1	TRBJ2-7	.	CASSLDGRGLGEQYF	TGCGCCAGCAGCCTGGACGGCAGGGGGCTGGGCGAGCAGTACTTC
.	TRBV7-9	TRBJ1-3	.	CAGMVYSGNTIYF	TGTGCCGGCATGGTTTACTCCGGAAACACCATATATTTT
.	TRBV24-1	TRBJ1-2	.	CATSGGNYGYTF	TGTGCCACCAGTGGAGGGAACTATGGCTACACCTTC
.	TRBV2	TRBJ1-1	.	CAGSGSGGTEAFF	TGTGCCGGATCAGGGTCGGGTGGCACTGAAGCTTTCTTT
.	TRBV12-3/TRBV12-4	TRBJ1-1	once	CASSLQGSAFF	TGTGCCAGCAGCCTCCAGGGGTCGGCTTTCTTT
TRBD1	TRBV9	TRBJ1-1	.	CASNLQGSATEAFF	TGTGCCAGCAACCTACAGGGGAGTGCCACTGAAGCTTTCTTT
.	TRBV12-3/TRBV12-4	TRBJ1-1	.	CASGRQGSTEAFF	TGTGCCAGCGGGCGACAAGGTAGCACTGAAGCTTTCTTT
TRBD1	TRBV18	TRBJ1-5	.	CASCGTADGNQPQHF	TGTGCCAGCTGCGGGACAGCGGACGGCAATCAGCCCCAGCATTTT
TRBD2	TRBV30	TRBJ2-1	.	CAWGIGGMNEQFF	TGTGCCTGGGGAATCGGGGGGATGAATGAGCAGTTCTTC
TRBD1	TRBV5-1	TRBJ1-2	few	CASSFGTGSNGYTF	TGCGCCAGCAGCTTCGGGACAGGGTCAAATGGCTACACCTTC
.	TRBV9	TRBJ2-2	.	CASSPRSAGELFF	TGTGCCAGCAGCCCCCGGTCTGCCGGGGAGCTGTTTTTT
TRBD1	TRBV19	TRBJ1-4	.	CASSPSTGATNEKLFF	TGTGCCAGTAGCCCATCTACAGGGGCTACCAATGAAAAACTGTTTTTT
TRBD1	TRBV3-1/TRBV3-2	TRBJ1-6	once	CASSRGQGARNSPLHF	TGTGCCAGCAGCCGGGGACAGGGGGCGCGAAATTCACCCCTCCACTTT
.	TRBV5-1	TRBJ2-5	.	CASSLAGGSQETQYF	TGCGCCAGCAGCTTGGCCGGGGGATCCCAAGAGACCCAGTACTTC
.	TRBV6-2/TRBV6-3	TRBJ2-2	.	CASSYSEGSRSGELFF	TGTGCCAGCAGTTACTCGGAAGGGAGTAGATCCGGGGAGCTGTTTTTT
.	TRBV7-9	TRBJ1-2	few	CASSPGEGTSYGYTF	TGTGCCAGCAGCCCGGGGGAGGGGACGTCGTATGGCTACACCTTC
.	TRBV3-1/TRBV3-2	TRBJ1-3	.	CASSPRSPGNTIYF	TGTGCCAGCAGCCCGCGTTCACCTGGAAACACCATATATTTT
TRBD1	TRBV19	TRBJ2-3	.	CASTPTGATDTQYF	TGTGCCAGTACCCCGACAGGGGCGACAGATACGCAGTATTTT
.	TRBV5-1	TRBJ1-1	.	CASSSTPGSLTEAFF	TGCGCCAGCAGCTCAACACCGGGGTCACTCACTGAAGCTTTCTTT
TRBD1	TRBV2	TRBJ1-1	.	CASGGTGGTWTEAFF	TGTGCCAGCGGCGGGACAGGGGGCACTTGGACTGAAGCTTTCTTT
.	TRBV30	TRBJ2-2	.	CAWSPQGGELFF	TGTGCCTGGAGTCCTCAGGGAGGGGAGCTGTTTTTT
.	TRBV6-6	TRBJ2-7	.	CASSYSGGEQYF	TGTGCCAGCAGTTACTCGGGGGGCGAGCAGTACTTC
TRBD1	TRBV18	TRBJ1-3	.	CASSPITPGQGRTGNTIYF	TGTGCCAGCTCACCAATAACTCCGGGACAGGGGAGGACTGGAAACACCATATATTTT
.	TRBV7-2	TRBJ2-1	.	CASSLGLNNEQFF	TGTGCCAGCAGCTTAGGTCTTAACAATGAGCAGTTCTTC
.	TRBV6-5	TRBJ1-5	.	CASSPQGLGNQPQHF	TGTGCCAGCAGTCCACAGGGATTAGGCAATCAGCCCCAGCATTTT
.	TRBV7-9	TRBJ1-3	.	CASSFVTAAPSGNTIYF	TGTGCCAGCAGCTTTGTCACGGCGGCACCCTCTGGAAACACCATATATTTT
TRBD1	TRBV9	TRBJ2-2	.	CASSSQGAPSTGELFF	TGTGCCAGCAGCTCCCAGGGGGCACCATCCACCGGGGAGCTGTTTTTT
TRBD1	TRBV27	TRBJ1-5	few	CASGPGQGHQPQHF	TGTGCCAGCGGGCCGGGACAGGGGCATCAGCCCCAGCATTTT
.	TRBV5-5	TRBJ1-1	.	CASSLQGLSEAFF	TGTGCCAGCAGCTTGCAGGGGCTGTCTGAAGCTTTCTTT
.	TRBV5-1	TRBJ1-1	.	CASSLAERTEAFF	TGCGCCAGCAGCTTGGCCGAGCGCACTGAAGCTTTCTTT
.	TRBV6-6	TRBJ1-2	.	CASSNPEEERDYGYTF	TGTGCCAGCAGTAATCCAGAGGAGGAAAGGGACTATGGCTACACCTTC
.	TRBV12-5	TRBJ1-1	.	CASGYDRNTEAFF	TGTGCTAGTGGCTACGACAGGAACACTGAAGCTTTCTTT
.	TRBV30	TRBJ2-1	once	CAWSVSLADEQFF	TGTGCCTGGAGTGTAAGCCTAGCAGATGAGCAGTTCTTC
TRBD1	TRBV5-1	TRBJ1-1	.	CASSSGTAYEAFF	TGCGCCAGCAGCTCTGGGACAGCGTATGAAGCTTTCTTT
.	TRBV4-2	TRBJ2-3	.	CASSQSSDTDTQYF	TGTGCCAGCAGCCAATCTAGCGACACAGATACGCAGTATTTT
TRBD1	TRBV27	TRBJ1-2	.	CASSFGTGVGYTF	TGTGCCAGCAGTTTCGGGACAGGGGTTGGCTACACCTTC